Following are 9 T cell receptor beta chains from one sample sequenced in a study of patients and donors after allogeneic stem cell transplantation. TCRdb processed the RT-PCR reads anew with MiXCR; each CDR3 protein has one entry. The data hold about a million distinct CDR3 sequences, with roughly 18% observed a single time. What was sequenced was blood, either unsorted or a sorted T cell fraction (not recorded which). The receptors originated from a human donor who was either an allogeneic HSCT recipient or a stem cell or donor lymphocyte infusion donor (not recorded which). It is not recorded whose cells these are; they may come from a transplant donor.

This clonotype has at least ten counts. This rearrangement joins TRBV7-8 to TRBJ1-2; D is ambiguous. V was trimmed by 5 bases and J by 1 base, leaving 8 bases between them. The germline V gene encodes CDR1 SGHVS and CDR2 FQNEAQ. There are 13 residues in the CDR3. The CDR3 protein is CASSQGLNYGYTF. DNA for the CDR3: TGTGCCAGCAGCCAAGGACTTAACTATGGCTACACCTTC.

This clonotype has a handful of counts. J is TRBJ2-5 and V is TRBV20-1, with D possibly TRBD2 on 5 matching bases. CDR3 size: 14 residues. Trimming removed 6 bases from V and 5 bases from J, with 19 bases in between. Germline CDR1 and CDR2: DFQATT and SNEGSKA (reference sequence). CDR3 in amino acids: CSAHFPGRGETQYF. CDR3 DNA: TGCAGTGCCCACTTTCCCGGCCGAGGGGAGACCCAGTACTTC.

This clonotype was recorded at least ten times. DNA for the CDR3: TGTGCCAGCAGAGACAGGGGGCGGGACACTGAAGCTTTCTTT. This gives the protein CASRDRGRDTEAFF. The J gene is TRBJ1-1, the V gene TRBV12-3 or TRBV12-4; TRBD1 matches at 10 bases. The ends lost 6 bases at V and 3 bases at J; junction bases unmatched: 4. The CDR3 has 14 amino acids.

This chain connects TRBV9 to TRBJ2-3, with D unresolved. Deletions cut 0 bases from V and 1 base from J, with 15 bases between. The germline V gene encodes CDR1 SGDLS and CDR2 YYNGEE. This CDR3 contains 17 residues. The CDR3 nucleotides are TGTGCCAGCAGCGTAGAATCTAGGCTAGTGGGCACAGATACGCAGTATTTT. This sequence encodes CASSVESRLVGTDTQYF.

The rearrangement uses TRBV29-1 and TRBJ1-2; D ambiguous. In germline, CDR1 is SQVTM, CDR2 ANQGSEA. V lost 1 base and J 6 bases, leaving 6 bases between the germline ends. The length of the CDR3 is 11 residues. CDR3 nucleotides: TGCAGCGTTGAAGGAGCAAATGGCTACACCTTC. Its protein is CSVEGANGYTF.

There are a few counts of this clonotype. The V gene is TRBV7-2, the J gene TRBJ1-5; weak D call: TRBD1 (6 bases). Germline loops: CDR1 SGHTA, CDR2 FQGNSA. The ends were cut back, 1 base at V and 2 bases at J, with 9 bases in the middle. This CDR3 comprises 15 residues. CDR3 nucleotides: TGTGCCAGCAGCTTAGACAGGGCAGGCAATCAGCCCCAGCATTTT. This encodes CASSLDRAGNQPQHF. Drawing the rest from reference TRBV7-2 and TRBJ1-5, the complete variable domain is GAGVSQSPSNKVTEKGKDVELRCDPISGHTALYWYRQSLGQGLEFLIYFQGNSAPDKSGLPSDRFSAERTGGSVSTLTIQRTQQEDSAVYLCASSLDRAGNQPQHFGDGTRLSIL.

The chain recombines TRBV7-8 with TRBJ1-5, with a weak D call TRBD1 (6 bases). Deletions cut 1 base from V and 3 bases from J, with 10 bases between. Germline V gene data show CDR1 as SGHVS and CDR2 as FQNEAQ. The CDR3 covers 15 residues. CDR3 loop: CASSLDPGANQPQHF. CDR3 DNA sequence: TGTGCCAGCAGCTTAGACCCGGGGGCCAATCAGCCCCAGCATTTT. Full variable domain (outside the CDR3, taken from reference TRBV7-8 and TRBJ1-5): GAGVSQSPRYKVAKRGQDVALRCDPISGHVSLFWYQQALGQGPEFLTYFQNEAQLDKSGLPSDRFFAERPEGSVSTLKIQRTQQEDSAVYLCASSLDPGANQPQHFGDGTRLSIL.

This clonotype appeared a few times. This sequence joins TRBV5-5 and TRBJ2-1; 14 bases fit TRBD2. Germline V gives CDR1 SGHKS, CDR2 YYEKEE (reference sequence). The ends lost 4 bases at V and 8 bases at J; junction bases unmatched: 11. CDR3 size: 17 residues. The CDR3, as DNA: TGTGCCAGCAGCACCGGACTAGCGGGAGGCCGCCGGGATGAGCAGTTCTTC. Amino acids: CASSTGLAGGRRDEQFF.

As concerns this clonotype: A read error is possible here, since a much larger clone lies one base away. This chain connects TRBV24-1 to TRBJ2-1, with 8 bases identical to TRBD1. Germline V gene sequence: CDR1 KGHDR, CDR2 SFDVKD. V lost 1 base to trimming and J lost 0 bases; unmatched junction nucleotides: 4. This CDR3 has 17 residues. The chain's CDR3 is CATSDFPDRGSYNEQFF. DNA of the CDR3: TGTGCCACCAGTGATTTCCCAGACAGGGGCTCCTACAATGAGCAGTTCTTC.